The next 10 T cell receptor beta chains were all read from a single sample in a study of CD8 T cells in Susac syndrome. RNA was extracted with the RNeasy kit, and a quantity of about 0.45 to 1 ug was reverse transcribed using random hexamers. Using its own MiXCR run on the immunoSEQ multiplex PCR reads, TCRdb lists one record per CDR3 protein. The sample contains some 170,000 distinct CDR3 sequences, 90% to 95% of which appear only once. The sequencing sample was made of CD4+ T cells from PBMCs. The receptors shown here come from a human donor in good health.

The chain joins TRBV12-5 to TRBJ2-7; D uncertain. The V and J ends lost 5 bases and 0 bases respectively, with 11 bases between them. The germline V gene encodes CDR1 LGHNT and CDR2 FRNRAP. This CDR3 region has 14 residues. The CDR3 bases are TGTGCTAGTGGTCCTGGTGTCCTCTCCTACGAGCAGTACTTC. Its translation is CASGPGVLSYEQYF.

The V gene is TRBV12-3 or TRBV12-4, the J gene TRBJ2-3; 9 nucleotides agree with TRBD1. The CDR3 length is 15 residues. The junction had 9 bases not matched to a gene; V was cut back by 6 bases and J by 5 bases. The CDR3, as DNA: TGTGCCAGCAGCGGAGGGACAGGGAAGTTAGATACGCAGTATTTT. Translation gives CASSGGTGKLDTQYF.

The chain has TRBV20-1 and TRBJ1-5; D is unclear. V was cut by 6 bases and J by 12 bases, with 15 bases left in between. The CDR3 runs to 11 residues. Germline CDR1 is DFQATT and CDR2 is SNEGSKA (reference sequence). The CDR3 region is CSANEGERQHF. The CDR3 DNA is TGCAGTGCGAACGAGGGCGAGCGCCAGCATTTT.

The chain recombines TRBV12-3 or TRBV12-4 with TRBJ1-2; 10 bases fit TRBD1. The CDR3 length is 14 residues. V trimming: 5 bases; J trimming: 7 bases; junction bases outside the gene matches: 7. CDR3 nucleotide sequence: TGTGCCAGCAGTACCGGGACAGGGGTCGGTGGCTACACCTTC. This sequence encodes CASSTGTGVGGYTF.

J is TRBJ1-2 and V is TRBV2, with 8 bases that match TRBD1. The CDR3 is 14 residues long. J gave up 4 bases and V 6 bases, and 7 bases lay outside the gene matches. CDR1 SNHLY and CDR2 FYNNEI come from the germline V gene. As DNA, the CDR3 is TGTGCCAGCAGCGGACAGGGAGGCCGCTATGGCTACACCTTC. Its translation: CASSGQGGRYGYTF.

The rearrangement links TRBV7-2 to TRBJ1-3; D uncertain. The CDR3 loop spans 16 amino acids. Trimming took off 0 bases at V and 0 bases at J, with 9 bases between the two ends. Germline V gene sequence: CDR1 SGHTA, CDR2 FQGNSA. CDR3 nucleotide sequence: TGTGCCAGCAGCTTAGCCGCACCTACCTCTGGAAACACCATATATTTT. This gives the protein CASSLAAPTSGNTIYF. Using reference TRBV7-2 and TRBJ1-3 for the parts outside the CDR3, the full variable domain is GAGVSQSPSNKVTEKGKDVELRCDPISGHTALYWYRQSLGQGLEFLIYFQGNSAPDKSGLPSDRFSAERTGGSVSTLTIQRTQQEDSAVYLCASSLAAPTSGNTIYFGEGSWLTVV.

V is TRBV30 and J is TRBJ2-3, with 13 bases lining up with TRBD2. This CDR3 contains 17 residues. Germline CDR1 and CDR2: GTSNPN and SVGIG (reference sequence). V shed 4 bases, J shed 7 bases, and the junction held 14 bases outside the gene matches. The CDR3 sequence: CAWIPGTSGVGANTQYF. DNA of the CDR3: TGTGCCTGGATCCCCGGGACTAGCGGGGTCGGGGCAAATACGCAGTATTTT. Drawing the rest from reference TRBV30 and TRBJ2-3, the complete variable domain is SQTIHQWPATLVQPVGSPLSLECTVEGTSNPNLYWYRQAAGRGLQLLFYSVGIGQISSEVPQNLSASRPQDRQFILSSKKLLLSDSGFYLCAWIPGTSGVGANTQYFGPGTRLTVL.

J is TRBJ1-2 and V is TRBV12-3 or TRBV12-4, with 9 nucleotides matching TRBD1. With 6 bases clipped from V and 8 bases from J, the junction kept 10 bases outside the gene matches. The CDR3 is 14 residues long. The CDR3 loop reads CASSATGQGYGYTF. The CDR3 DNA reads TGTGCCAGCAGCGCAACGGGACAGGGTTACGGCTACACCTTC.

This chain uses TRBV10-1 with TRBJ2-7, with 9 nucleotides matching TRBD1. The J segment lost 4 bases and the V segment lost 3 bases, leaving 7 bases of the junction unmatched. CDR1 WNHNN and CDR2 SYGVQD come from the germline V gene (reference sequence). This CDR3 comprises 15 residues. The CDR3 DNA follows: TGCGCCAGCAGTGATTATGGACAGGGGACGTACGAGCAGTACTTC. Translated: CASSDYGQGTYEQYF.

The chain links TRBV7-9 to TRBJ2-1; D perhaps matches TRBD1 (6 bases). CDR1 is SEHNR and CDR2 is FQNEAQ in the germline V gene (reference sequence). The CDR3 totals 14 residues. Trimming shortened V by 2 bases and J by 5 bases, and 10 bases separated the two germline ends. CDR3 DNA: TGTGCCAGCAGCTTAAGGACAGCCAACAATGAGCAGTTCTTC. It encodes CASSLRTANNEQFF.